The present T cell receptor beta chain was sequenced within a study of T cell responses to AZD1222 COVID-19 vaccine. Points on this clone: Its antigen is undetermined.

This CDR3 is built from 12 residues. The germline V gene has CDR1 SGHKS and CDR2 YYEKEE (reference sequence). Deletions cut 4 bases from V and 6 bases from J, with 10 bases between. Study-level points and caveats: Females outnumbered males among donors, who were mostly white British; clonal diversity was possibly underestimated. Among spike-specific TCRs, nearly half reportedly target unmutated variant regions.

Data came from immunoSEQ multiplex PCR; TCRdb stores just in-frame clones and leaves some out. Counted here are 85,000 to 100,000 clones, approximately 91% occurring once; the ten biggest clones make up 6.5% to 10%. The sequence derives from an adult who received the AZD1222 COVID-19 vaccine. The chain carries TRBV5-5 and TRBJ1-2; D perhaps matches TRBD1 (5 bases). This specimen consisted of peripheral blood, obtained 28 days after the second AZD1222 dose. The CDR3 loop reads CASSPGLNGYTF. The CDR3 region has the DNA TGTGCCAGCAGCCCGGGACTGAATGGCTACACCTTC. Complete variable domain (other parts from reference TRBV5-5 and TRBJ1-2): DAGVTQSPTHLIKTRGQQVTLRCSPISGHKSVSWYQQVLGQGPQFIFQYYEKEERGRGNFPDRFSARQFPNYSSELNVNALLLGDSALYLCASSPGLNGYTFGSGTRLTVV.